This T cell receptor (beta chain) was retrieved from a study of PD-L1 blockade in urothelial cancer. Across the whole study: Between 0 and 3 chemotherapy regimens preceded treatment for each patient. Blood was analyzed 3 weeks (second dose) and 6 weeks after treatment start.

The CDR3 spans 18 residues. Germline lookup yields CDR1 LNHNV and CDR2 YYDKDF (reference sequence). V lost 3 bases to trimming and J lost 6 bases; unmatched junction nucleotides: 16. This clone was seen just once. Repertoires were generated with immunoSEQ multiplex PCR, while TCRdb's copy carries only in-frame clones and drops some. The table lists some 35,000 clones, 75% to 95% of them singletons. This sequence originates from a man between 65 and 80 years old with urothelial cancer. J is TRBJ2-7 and V is TRBV15; 11 bases line up with TRBD1. This sample comprised PBMCs, obtained around atezolizumab (anti-PD-L1) treatment. In DNA, the CDR3 is TGTGCCACCAGCAGTCGGACAGGGGGCCACTCCGTGACTCGCGAGCAGTACTTC. This sequence encodes CATSSRTGGHSVTREQYF.